A selection of T cell receptor beta chains follows, all from one sample in a study of blood T cell repertoires in COVID-19. Measured with immunoSEQ multiplex PCR; TCRdb has only the in-frame clones, and not every one. Of a few hundred thousand clones listed, 70% to 90% were seen once; the top ten hold 5.5% to 8.5%. The sample comprised peripheral blood. These receptors all come from a woman in her twenties or thirties who had recovered from COVID-19. Both conserved end residues are part of each CDR3. A D gene is named only where the DNA matches it firmly. Size tells how often a clone was seen (once, few, many) or the class of an expanded clone, and some rows leave it out.

clone size: .; J gene: TRBJ1-1; D gene: TRBD1; V gene: TRBV7-9; CDR3 DNA: TGTGCCAGCAGCCCTAGCGGACAGGGTCTGGCTTTCTTT; CDR3 protein: CASSPSGQGLAFF
clone size: .; J gene: TRBJ1-5; D gene: .; V gene: TRBV5-8; CDR3 DNA: TGTGCCAGCAGATTCCTGGTCCAGGGCAATCAGCCCCAGCATTTT; CDR3 protein: CASRFLVQGNQPQHF
clone size: .; J gene: TRBJ2-7; D gene: .; V gene: TRBV5-1; CDR3 DNA: TGCGCCAGCAGGGCCGAGACAGTTGGCGAGCAGTACTTC; CDR3 protein: CASRAETVGEQYF
clone size: .; J gene: TRBJ1-2; D gene: TRBD1; V gene: TRBV5-4; CDR3 DNA: TGTGCCAGCAGCGGGGGACAGGAGAACTATGGCTACACCTTC; CDR3 protein: CASSGGQENYGYTF
clone size: .; J gene: TRBJ2-5; D gene: TRBD2; V gene: TRBV6-6; CDR3 DNA: TGTGCCAGCAGCCAGAGAAACAGGGTCGGACTAGCGGGGGGCCAAGAGACCCAGTACTTC; CDR3 protein: CASSQRNRVGLAGGQETQYF
clone size: .; J gene: TRBJ1-3; D gene: .; V gene: TRBV28; CDR3 DNA: TGTGCCAGCAGCCCCGTTTCCGTTTTCTCTGGAAACACCATATATTTT; CDR3 protein: CASSPVSVFSGNTIYF
clone size: once; J gene: TRBJ2-6; D gene: .; V gene: TRBV27; CDR3 DNA: TGTGCCAGTCGCGGGCGTTCCTCTGGGGCCAACGTCCTGACTTTC; CDR3 protein: CASRGRSSGANVLTF
clone size: .; J gene: TRBJ2-1; D gene: .; V gene: TRBV20-1; CDR3 DNA: TGCAGTGCTAGTGGGCTAGCTGTCAATGAGCAGTTCTTC; CDR3 protein: CSASGLAVNEQFF
clone size: .; J gene: TRBJ2-7; D gene: .; V gene: TRBV12-3/TRBV12-4; CDR3 DNA: TGTGCCAGCAGTTCGGGTCCCTCGTACGAGCAGTACTTC; CDR3 protein: CASSSGPSYEQYF
clone size: .; J gene: TRBJ1-5; D gene: .; V gene: TRBV28; CDR3 DNA: TGTGCCAGCAGTTTATTAGATGCGGGTAATCAGCCCCAGCATTTT; CDR3 protein: CASSLLDAGNQPQHF
clone size: .; J gene: TRBJ2-2; D gene: .; V gene: TRBV9; CDR3 DNA: TGTGCCAGCAGCTCCAGGGCGGGGGCACAGGGGGAGCTGTTTTTT; CDR3 protein: CASSSRAGAQGELFF
clone size: .; J gene: TRBJ2-3; D gene: .; V gene: TRBV30; CDR3 DNA: TGTGCCTGGAATGGGGTAGCGTTGGGCACAGATACGCAGTATTTT; CDR3 protein: CAWNGVALGTDTQYF
clone size: once; J gene: TRBJ1-4; D gene: .; V gene: TRBV5-1; CDR3 DNA: TGCGCCAGCAGCTTGGACAGGCCAACTAATGAAAAACTGTTTTTT; CDR3 protein: CASSLDRPTNEKLFF
clone size: .; J gene: TRBJ1-1; D gene: .; V gene: TRBV19; CDR3 DNA: TGTGCCAGTAGTATAAGCATGAACACTGAAGCTTTCTTT; CDR3 protein: CASSISMNTEAFF
clone size: .; J gene: TRBJ1-2; D gene: .; V gene: TRBV12-3/TRBV12-4; CDR3 DNA: TGTGCCAGCAGTCAGAGGGCCGGCTACACCTTC; CDR3 protein: CASSQRAGYTF
clone size: .; J gene: TRBJ1-2; D gene: .; V gene: TRBV30; CDR3 DNA: TGTGCCTGGAGTGTACCAGGCAGGGTTAACTATGGCTACACCTTC; CDR3 protein: CAWSVPGRVNYGYTF
clone size: .; J gene: TRBJ2-1; D gene: .; V gene: TRBV21-1; CDR3 DNA: TGTGCCAGCAGAACCACTTACAGGGAAGAGCAGTTCTTC; CDR3 protein: CASRTTYREEQFF
clone size: .; J gene: TRBJ2-2; D gene: TRBD1; V gene: TRBV18; CDR3 DNA: TGTGCCAGCTCACCACCAAACAGGGGGGCTACCGGGGAGCTGTTTTTT; CDR3 protein: CASSPPNRGATGELFF
clone size: .; J gene: TRBJ1-4; D gene: .; V gene: TRBV4-2; CDR3 DNA: TGTGCCAGCAGCCAGGGACGAGGGGGACGCCTTGATGAAAAACTGTTTTTT; CDR3 protein: CASSQGRGGRLDEKLFF
clone size: .; J gene: TRBJ2-7; D gene: TRBD1; V gene: TRBV20-1; CDR3 DNA: TGCAGTGCTAGTCCGCCCTGGACAGGGGGCTACGAGCAGTACTTC; CDR3 protein: CSASPPWTGGYEQYF
clone size: .; J gene: TRBJ1-5; D gene: .; V gene: TRBV29-1; CDR3 DNA: TGCAGCGTTGAAGAGGGAGGGAGTAATCAGCCCCAGCATTTT; CDR3 protein: CSVEEGGSNQPQHF
clone size: .; J gene: TRBJ1-3; D gene: .; V gene: TRBV5-1; CDR3 DNA: TGCGCCAGCAGCTTGACAGGCCAAAACACCATATATTTT; CDR3 protein: CASSLTGQNTIYF
clone size: .; J gene: TRBJ2-5; D gene: .; V gene: TRBV18; CDR3 DNA: TGTGCCAGCTCACCAAGTAGGACAGCATCGACAGAGACCCAGTACTTC; CDR3 protein: CASSPSRTASTETQYF
clone size: .; J gene: TRBJ2-5; D gene: .; V gene: TRBV4-2; CDR3 DNA: TGTGCCAGCAGCCAAGGGAGTCCTTCGGACCAGTACTTC; CDR3 protein: CASSQGSPSDQYF
clone size: .; J gene: TRBJ2-2; D gene: TRBD2; V gene: TRBV19; CDR3 DNA: TGTGCCAGTAGACCGACTAGCGGGGGGTCCGGGGAGCTGTTTTTT; CDR3 protein: CASRPTSGGSGELFF
clone size: .; J gene: TRBJ2-7; D gene: TRBD2; V gene: TRBV7-2; CDR3 DNA: TGTGCCAGCAGCTTAGCGTCAGCGGGGGGGAGCTACGAGCAGTACTTC; CDR3 protein: CASSLASAGGSYEQYF
clone size: .; J gene: TRBJ2-1; D gene: TRBD2; V gene: TRBV5-5; CDR3 DNA: TGTGCCAGCAGCTCACGGGGGGGCCAGGACAATGAGCAGTTCTTC; CDR3 protein: CASSSRGGQDNEQFF
clone size: .; J gene: TRBJ2-3; D gene: .; V gene: TRBV10-1; CDR3 DNA: TGCGCCAGCAGATTGAGGGACTCCAGTTCCACAGATACGCAGTATTTT; CDR3 protein: CASRLRDSSSTDTQYF
clone size: .; J gene: TRBJ1-1; D gene: .; V gene: TRBV5-4; CDR3 DNA: TGTGCCAGCAGCTTTGGACAGAGGAACACTGAAGCTTTCTTT; CDR3 protein: CASSFGQRNTEAFF
clone size: .; J gene: TRBJ2-2; D gene: .; V gene: TRBV4-1; CDR3 DNA: TGCGCCAGCAGCCTTGCACCTGGGAGGTCGAGCACCGGGGAGCTGTTTTTT; CDR3 protein: CASSLAPGRSSTGELFF
clone size: few; J gene: TRBJ2-5; D gene: TRBD2; V gene: TRBV6-5; CDR3 DNA: TGTGCCAGCAGTTACGGCGGGGGGGCAGGTGAGACCCAGTACTTC; CDR3 protein: CASSYGGGAGETQYF
clone size: .; J gene: TRBJ2-7; D gene: .; V gene: TRBV27; CDR3 DNA: TGTGCCAGCAGTCCAACCTACAGCGGAACCTACGAGCAGTACTTC; CDR3 protein: CASSPTYSGTYEQYF
clone size: .; J gene: TRBJ1-5; D gene: .; V gene: TRBV24-1; CDR3 DNA: TGTGCCACCAGTGATTTGTCGGGTCAGCCCCAGCATTTT; CDR3 protein: CATSDLSGQPQHF